Each of the 23 T cell receptor beta chains below was sequenced from the same sample in a study of radiation and T cells in renal cell carcinoma (dated by TCRdb to the early 2020s). What the time point label conveys for this sample: blood 4 weeks post-SBRT, at nephrectomy. The sample's treatment or condition, from its label and the paper: 15 Gy SBRT to primary tumor, nephrectomy 4 weeks later. Library preparation was by the immunoSEQ multiplex PCR assay. TCRdb obtained this table from immuneACCESS and retained in-frame rearrangements with V and J assigned. These tables miss some clones; where compared with another copy, unresolved V genes account for less than half of the shortfall, and the remainder is unexplained. In this sample the table shows some 100,000 clones, more than 65% of which occur a single time. The ten largest clones capture around 7.9% of the sample. Sequenced material: blood, taken from a patient whose treatment included radiotherapy and nephrectomy. These receptor sequences come from a man aged 55 to 70 with renal cell carcinoma.

V usage is TRBV27 and J usage is TRBJ2-5; the D call may be TRBD1 or TRBD2 (5 bases each). The CDR3 covers 12 residues. V lost 6 bases, J lost 3 bases, and 8 bases lay in between. The germline CDR1 and CDR2 sequences are MNHEY and SMNVEV (reference sequence). The CDR3 spells CASRRGEETQYF. DNA for the CDR3: TGTGCCAGCAGACGAGGGGAAGAGACCCAGTACTTC.

The chain is built from TRBV7-2 and TRBJ1-2, with 10 bases aligning to TRBD1. The CDR3 length is 17 residues. V lost 0 bases, J lost 8 bases, and 12 bases stayed unmatched. Germline V gene lookup returns CDR1 SGHTA and CDR2 FQGNSA. The CDR3 nucleotides are TGTGCCAGCAGCTTAGCTTCTCGGACAGGGGGATCGGGAGGCTACACCTTC. Encoded protein: CASSLASRTGGSGGYTF.

The chain carries TRBV6-1 and TRBJ1-5; the match to TRBD1 covers 7 bases. In germline, CDR1 is MNHNS, CDR2 SASEGT. CDR3 length equals 15 residues. The J segment lost 2 bases and the V segment lost 4 bases, leaving 5 bases of the junction unmatched. For the CDR3, the DNA is TGTGCCAGCAGTGGTGACAGGGCGGGCAATCAGCCCCAGCATTTT. This encodes CASSGDRAGNQPQHF.

This chain connects TRBV27 to TRBJ1-1; D gene uncertain. The CDR3 totals 16 residues. Trimming shortened V by 2 bases and J by 5 bases, and 18 bases separated the two germline ends. Germline lookup yields CDR1 MNHEY and CDR2 SMNVEV (reference sequence). In DNA form, the CDR3 reads TGTGCCAGCAGTTTAGGGGTATACGGCGTAGAAACTGAAGCTTTCTTT. This sequence encodes CASSLGVYGVETEAFF.

The chain joins TRBV5-1 to TRBJ1-2; tentative D call: TRBD1 (5 bases). In germline, CDR1 is SGHRS, CDR2 YFSETQ. V lost 0 bases and J 2 bases, leaving 8 bases between the germline ends. The CDR3 spans 14 residues. CDR3 amino acids: CASSLGNRNYGYTF. Written as DNA, the CDR3 is TGCGCCAGCAGCTTGGGGAACAGGAACTATGGCTACACCTTC.

The chain employs TRBV2 and TRBJ2-7, with TRBD2 identical over 7 bases. CDR1 is SNHLY and CDR2 is FYNNEI in the germline V gene. V lost 8 bases and J lost 0; bases outside the gene matches: 7. The length of the CDR3 is 14 residues. In nucleotides, the CDR3 is TGTGCCAGCGGACGACAGCGGGACTCCTACGAGCAGTACTTC. Translating gives CASGRQRDSYEQYF.

The rearrangement links TRBV2 to TRBJ1-3; 8 nucleotides align to TRBD1. This CDR3 region has 15 residues. Germline loops: CDR1 SNHLY, CDR2 FYNNEI. Trimming cost V 7 bases and J 4 bases; bases outside gene matches: 9. The DNA of the CDR3 is TGTGCCAGCACTGGACAGGGCACAAGGGGAAACACCATATATTTT. Its translation is CASTGQGTRGNTIYF. Full variable domain (rest looked up from reference TRBV2 and TRBJ1-3): EPEVTQTPSHQVTQMGQEVILRCVPISNHLYFYWYRQILGQKVEFLVSFYNNEISEKSEIFDDQFSVERPDGSNFTLKIRSTKLEDSAMYFCASTGQGTRGNTIYFGEGSWLTVV.

The sample holds a few counts of this clone. The V call is TRBV2, the J call TRBJ1-2, with D perhaps matching TRBD1 (5 bases). The CDR3 covers 14 residues. Germline CDR1 and CDR2: SNHLY and FYNNEI. V lost 3 bases and J 4 bases, leaving 12 bases between the germline ends. The CDR3 loop is CASSDWEGPYGYTF. For the CDR3, the DNA is TGTGCCAGCAGTGACTGGGAGGGACCCTATGGCTACACCTTC.

V is TRBV7-2 and J is TRBJ2-7, with D uncertain. The CDR3 extends over 16 amino acids. CDR1 is SGHTA, CDR2 FQGNSA, per germline. V was trimmed by 1 base and J by 0 bases, leaving 13 bases between them. The CDR3 region is CASSLVPGSSSYEQYF. The CDR3 bases are TGTGCCAGCAGCTTAGTCCCAGGCTCAAGCTCCTACGAGCAGTACTTC.

V and J are TRBV6-5 and TRBJ2-7, with 9 bases matching TRBD2. The CDR3 has 13 amino acids. V lost 8 bases, J lost 4 bases, and 6 bases stayed unmatched. Germline V gene sequence: CDR1 MNHEY, CDR2 SVGAGI. CDR3 in DNA: TGTGCCAGCCGACTAGCGGCCATTTACGAGCAGTACTTC. This codes for CASRLAAIYEQYF.

The V gene is TRBV6-6, the J gene TRBJ1-1; D ambiguous. Germline V gives CDR1 MNHNY, CDR2 SVGAGI (reference sequence). V was cut by 0 bases and J by 5 bases, with 1 base left in between. The CDR3 consists of 11 residues. In DNA form, the CDR3 reads TGTGCCAGCAGTTACTCAACTGAAGCTTTCTTT. This sequence encodes CASSYSTEAFF.

The chain recombines TRBV28 with TRBJ2-7; D might be TRBD1 (5 bases). V was cut by 3 bases and J by 3 bases, with 15 bases left in between. This CDR3 spans 15 amino acids. CDR1 MDHEN and CDR2 SYDVKM come from the germline V gene. The CDR3 reads CASSFSGQGVYEQYF. The CDR3 bases are TGTGCCAGCAGTTTCTCAGGGCAAGGTGTCTACGAGCAGTACTTC.

In DNA form, the CDR3 reads TGTGCCAGCAGCGTCGGTAGCGGGATCTTAAACATTCAGTACTTC. It translates to CASSVGSGILNIQYF. The chain recombines TRBV9 with TRBJ2-4; 8 nucleotides agree with TRBD2. V was pared by 2 bases and J by 6 bases, with 7 bases of the junction left unmatched. CDR3 length: 15 residues. Per the germline V gene, CDR1 is SGDLS and CDR2 is YYNGEE.

V usage is TRBV6-5 and J usage is TRBJ1-4; 10 positions match TRBD1. CDR3 length: 15 residues. Looked up from germline, CDR1 is MNHEY and CDR2 is SVGAGI. The V segment lost 5 bases and the J segment 7 bases; nucleotides outside the gene matches: 7. The CDR3: CASSPLDRGFEKLFF. The CDR3 nucleotides are TGTGCCAGCAGTCCCTTGGACAGGGGGTTTGAAAAACTGTTTTTT.

The chain couples TRBV6-1 to TRBJ2-7; 8 bases line up with TRBD1. Germline assignment: CDR1 MNHNS and CDR2 SASEGT. CDR3 length equals 15 residues. V shed 4 bases and J 0 bases; nucleotides not matched to a gene: 5. The CDR3 DNA is TGTGCCAGCAGTGGTCGACAGGGGAGCTCCTACGAGCAGTACTTC. Protein product: CASSGRQGSSYEQYF.

This sequence joins TRBV10-1 and TRBJ2-7, with 8 bases that match TRBD2. The CDR3 is 13 amino acids. The ends lost 6 bases at V and 3 bases at J; junction bases unmatched: 4. The germline gives CDR1 WNHNN, CDR2 SYGVQD (reference sequence). The CDR3, as DNA: TGCGCCAGCAGCCGGAGCGGGAGCTACGAGCAGTACTTC. Translated, it gives CASSRSGSYEQYF.

V gene TRBV9 combines with J gene TRBJ1-2, with 9 bases matching TRBD1. Germline V CDR1 and CDR2: SGDLS, YYNGEE. The ends lost 0 bases at V and 8 bases at J; junction bases unmatched: 2. This CDR3 has 13 amino acids. DNA of the CDR3: TGTGCCAGCAGCGTAGGGGACAGGGAAGGCTACACCTTC. It encodes CASSVGDREGYTF.

The chain joins TRBV28 to TRBJ1-5; D is perhaps TRBD1 (5 bases). The germline CDR1 and CDR2 sequences are MDHEN and SYDVKM. The CDR3 runs 15 residues. Deletions cut 6 bases from V and 4 bases from J, with 16 bases between. The CDR3 sequence: CASSLPTGLNQPQHF. CDR3 nucleotides: TGTGCCAGCAGCCTCCCAACGGGACTGAATCAGCCCCAGCATTTT.

There are many counts of this clone. J is TRBJ1-2 and V is TRBV7-2; TRBD1 is a possible D gene (6 bases). V lost 5 bases and J lost 0, with 13 bases in between. In germline, CDR1 is SGHTA, CDR2 FQGNSA. The length of the CDR3 is 15 residues. CDR3 sequence reads: CASSPSGVPNYGYTF. The CDR3 bases are TGTGCCAGCAGCCCCTCAGGGGTTCCTAACTATGGCTACACCTTC.

V and J are TRBV6-6 and TRBJ2-2; no clear D. The V end was cut by 3 bases, the J end by 1 base, with 6 bases between. From germline, CDR1 is MNHNY and CDR2 SVGAGI (reference sequence). CDR3 size: 14 residues. The CDR3: CASSYFKNTGELFF. The CDR3 DNA reads as TGTGCCAGCAGTTATTTCAAGAACACCGGGGAGCTGTTTTTT.

The CDR3 protein is CASSFTLGSGYGYTF. The CDR3 DNA reads TGTGCCAGCAGTTTTACCCTTGGTAGTGGCTATGGCTACACCTTC. The rearrangement links TRBV27 to TRBJ1-2; D call uncertain. The CDR3 runs to 15 residues. Trimming left V 3 bases short and J 4 bases short, with 15 bases between. CDR1 MNHEY and CDR2 SMNVEV come from the germline V gene (reference sequence).

CDR3 sequence reads: CASSFGRAPLNEQFF. In DNA, the CDR3 is TGTGCCAGCAGTTTCGGCAGGGCCCCCCTCAATGAGCAGTTCTTC. The chain joins TRBV27 to TRBJ2-1, with TRBD1 as a possible D gene (5 bases). V was pared by 3 bases and J by 6 bases, with 15 bases between. Germline V gene sequence: CDR1 MNHEY, CDR2 SMNVEV (reference sequence). CDR3 size: 15 residues.

This chain connects TRBV4-2 to TRBJ2-5; the D gene is possibly TRBD2 (6 bases). V lost 2 bases to trimming and J lost 2 bases, with 9 bases between them. CDR1 LGHNA and CDR2 YNFKEQ come from the germline V gene. This CDR3 contains 14 residues. As DNA, the CDR3 is TGTGCCAGCAGCCAATGGGGGGAGCAAGAGACCCAGTACTTC. The encoded protein is CASSQWGEQETQYF.